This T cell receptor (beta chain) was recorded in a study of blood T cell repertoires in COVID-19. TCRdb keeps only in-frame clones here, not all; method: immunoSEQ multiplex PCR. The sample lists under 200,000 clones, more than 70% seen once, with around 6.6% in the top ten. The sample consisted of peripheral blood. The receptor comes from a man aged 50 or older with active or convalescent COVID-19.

The CDR3 DNA sequence: TGTGCCAGCGGGACAGTCTATAATTCACCCCTCCACTTT. It translates to CASGTVYNSPLHF. The chain recombines TRBV12-3 or TRBV12-4 with TRBJ1-6, with 7 bases lining up with TRBD1. Trimming at V came to 8 bases and at J to 3 bases, leaving 1 base not matched to a gene. There are 13 residues in the CDR3.